These 10 T cell receptor beta chains share one sample of origin, sequenced in a study of OX40 agonist ivuxolimab in advanced cancers. This table comes from immunoSEQ multiplex PCR, and its TCRdb copy is limited to in-frame clones, with some not included. Seen here are about 13,000 clones, approximately 78% observed once, and the top ten hold around 40%. The material was CD4+ or CD8+ T cells sorted from blood, obtained in a trial of the OX40 agonist ivuxolimab. These TCRs come from an adult with an advanced solid tumor such as melanoma, head and neck, liver or kidney cancer.

This clone has only one observation. This chain joins TRBV25-1 and TRBJ2-7; D uncertain. Trimming removed 2 bases at V and 4 bases at J, with 18 bases between. Germline V gives CDR1 MGHDK, CDR2 SYGVNS. This CDR3 is 16 amino acids long. The CDR3 DNA follows: TGTGCCAGCAGTGAAGGCAGATTCGACCGCTCATACGAGCAGTACTTC. It translates to CASSEGRFDRSYEQYF.

This rearrangement joins TRBV27 to TRBJ2-5; 11 positions agree with TRBD2. The CDR3 consists of 15 residues. Germline V CDR1 and CDR2: MNHEY, SMNVEV (reference sequence). The trim removed 2 bases at V and 2 bases at J, leaving 1 base unmatched. The CDR3 nucleotides read TGTGCCAGCAGTTTAGGACTAGCGGGTCAAGAGACCCAGTACTTC. This encodes CASSLGLAGQETQYF.

This clone was recorded only once. The chain carries TRBV18 and TRBJ2-5; D call uncertain. CDR3 length: 15 residues. V was clipped by 2 bases and J by 0 bases, with 10 bases between them. Germline-derived CDR1 and CDR2 are KGHSH and LQKENI. In DNA form, the CDR3 reads TGTGCCAGCTCACCAATCGTAGGAGACCAAGAGACCCAGTACTTC. It translates to CASSPIVGDQETQYF.

V is TRBV27 and J is TRBJ1-2; no clear D. V lost 0 bases and J 4 bases, leaving 6 bases between the germline ends. This CDR3 has 13 residues. Germline V CDR1 and CDR2: MNHEY, SMNVEV (reference sequence). In nucleotides, the CDR3 is TGTGCCAGCAGTTTATCTGGATTCTATGGCTACACCTTC. Amino acids: CASSLSGFYGYTF.

The CDR3 loop reads CASTEGQGSTDTQYF. CDR3 bases: TGTGCCAGCACCGAGGGCCAGGGGAGCACAGATACGCAGTATTTT. The chain carries TRBV2 and TRBJ2-3; perhaps TRBD1 as D (6 bases). Trimming removed 7 bases from V and 0 bases from J, with 14 bases in between. CDR1 and CDR2 (germline): SNHLY, FYNNEI. The CDR3 runs to 15 residues.

V gene TRBV20-1 combines with J gene TRBJ2-5; 7 bases line up with TRBD2. CDR1 and CDR2 (germline): DFQATT, SNEGSKA (reference sequence). The CDR3 runs 11 residues. J gave up 7 bases and V 6 bases, and 5 bases lay outside the gene matches. CDR3 sequence (DNA): TGCAGTGCCCGGGGGGAGGGGACCCAGTACTTC. Translated: CSARGEGTQYF.

The gene calls are TRBV15 and TRBJ2-2, with TRBD1 identical over 7 bases. The CDR3 covers 15 residues. The junction had 8 bases not matched to a gene; V was cut back by 3 bases and J by 7 bases. Germline CDR1 is LNHNV and CDR2 is YYDKDF (reference sequence). The CDR3 is CATSSQTGISGELFF. The CDR3 coding sequence is TGTGCCACCAGCAGCCAGACAGGGATCAGCGGGGAGCTGTTTTTT.

V is TRBV6-5 and J is TRBJ1-4, with 7 bases fitting TRBD1. The V segment lost 0 bases and the J segment 8 bases; nucleotides outside the gene matches: 3. The germline V gene has CDR1 MNHEY and CDR2 SVGAGI. The CDR3 is 14 residues long. The chain's CDR3 is CASSYSGGEEKLFF. In DNA form, the CDR3 reads TGTGCCAGCAGTTACTCAGGGGGCGAGGAAAAACTGTTTTTT.

The chain recombines TRBV7-9 with TRBJ2-2, with TRBD2 matching 7 bases. Germline V CDR1 and CDR2: SEHNR, FQNEAQ (reference sequence). V lost 4 bases and J lost 1; bases outside the gene matches: 9. The CDR3 consists of 17 residues. The CDR3 reads CASSSEWGGENTGELFF. The CDR3 DNA reads as TGTGCCAGCAGCTCGGAGTGGGGGGGTGAGAACACCGGGGAGCTGTTTTTT.

The V and J genes are TRBV6-5 and TRBJ2-2; D tentatively reads TRBD1 or TRBD2 (5 bases each). Trimming shortened V by 7 bases and J by 4 bases, and 10 bases separated the two germline ends. This CDR3 has 13 residues. CDR1 MNHEY and CDR2 SVGAGI come from the germline V gene. The CDR3: CASTRESTGELFF. CDR3 DNA: TGTGCCAGCACCAGGGAGAGCACCGGGGAGCTGTTTTTT.